A single sample gave rise to the 20 T cell receptor beta chains below, sequenced in a study of OX40 agonist ivuxolimab in advanced cancers. The assay was immunoSEQ multiplex PCR, and TCRdb's table has in-frame clones only and misses some. The repertoire has about 37,000 clones, about 90% of them found once; the top ten carry 33%. Source: CD4+ or CD8+ T cells sorted from blood, taken in a trial of the OX40 agonist ivuxolimab. These receptors were taken from an adult with an advanced solid tumor such as melanoma, head and neck, liver or kidney cancer.

This sequence joins TRBV28 and TRBJ2-1, with no clear D. Per germline, CDR1 MDHEN and CDR2 SYDVKM. V lost 7 bases and J lost 8, with 15 bases in between. The CDR3 is made up of 13 amino acids. The CDR3 is CASKIRETDEQFF. The CDR3 region has the DNA TGTGCCAGCAAGATAAGAGAGACGGATGAGCAGTTCTTC.

The V and J genes are TRBV7-9 and TRBJ2-1; maybe TRBD1 (6 bases). Germline V lookup: CDR1 SEHNR, CDR2 FQNEAQ (reference sequence). CDR3 length equals 18 residues. Between the trimmed V and J ends, which lost 2 bases and 0 bases, there was a span of 17 bases. The DNA for the CDR3 is TGTGCCAGCAGCTTATCTATGCTACAGGGCACCTCCTACAATGAGCAGTTCTTC. Its protein product is CASSLSMLQGTSYNEQFF.

V and J are TRBV28 and TRBJ2-7; TRBD2 matches at 8 bases. Germline assignment: CDR1 MDHEN and CDR2 SYDVKM. The CDR3 totals 16 residues. The J segment lost 0 bases and the V segment lost 3 bases, leaving 7 bases of the junction unmatched. The CDR3 spells CASSFLAGTSSYEQYF. The CDR3 DNA follows: TGTGCCAGCAGTTTTCTAGCGGGCACGAGCTCCTACGAGCAGTACTTC. The complete variable domain, with remaining parts taken from reference TRBV28 and TRBJ2-7, reads DVKVTQSSRYLVKRTGEKVFLECVQDMDHENMFWYRQDPGLGLRLIYFSYDVKMKEKGDIPEGYSVSREKKERFSLILESASTNQTSMYLCASSFLAGTSSYEQYFGPGTRLTVT.

The chain recombines TRBV4-1 with TRBJ1-4; no clear D gene. Trimming removed 1 base from V and 4 bases from J, with 7 bases in between. Germline loops: CDR1 MGHRA, CDR2 YSYEKL. The CDR3 sequence is 14 residues long. The CDR3 coding sequence is TGCGCCAGCAGCCAAGGGAGAGTTAATGAAAAACTGTTTTTT. Residues: CASSQGRVNEKLFF.

The chain links TRBV4-3 to TRBJ2-7, with TRBD1 as a possible D gene (5 bases). Germline assignment: CDR1 LGHNA and CDR2 YSLEER. V lost 0 bases and J lost 3, with 9 bases in between. The CDR3 length is 14 residues. CDR3 sequence: CASSQDQTGYEQYF. The CDR3 bases are TGCGCCAGCAGCCAAGATCAAACAGGCTACGAGCAGTACTTC.

V usage is TRBV29-1 and J usage is TRBJ2-5; D ambiguous. V lost 1 base and J lost 3, with 9 bases in between. This CDR3 has 13 residues. Germline CDR1 is SQVTM and CDR2 is ANQGSEA. The CDR3 nucleotides are TGCAGCGTTGAAGCCCGCTTAAAAGAGACCCAGTACTTC. Its protein product is CSVEARLKETQYF. Supplemented by reference TRBV29-1 and TRBJ2-5, the full variable domain reads SAVISQKPSRDICQRGTSLTIQCQVDSQVTMMFWYRQQPGQSLTLIATANQGSEATYESGFVIDKFPISRPNLTFSTLTVSNMSPEDSSIYLCSVEARLKETQYFGPGTRLLVL.

This rearrangement joins TRBV6-5 to TRBJ2-1, with D perhaps matching TRBD2 (5 bases). Per the germline V gene, CDR1 is MNHEY and CDR2 is SVGAGI. The V and J ends lost 5 bases and 3 bases respectively, with 11 bases between them. The CDR3 totals 14 residues. The CDR3 region is CASSRHSDYNEQFF. CDR3 nucleotides: TGTGCCAGCAGTAGACATAGCGACTACAATGAGCAGTTCTTC.

The table lists this clone with a count of one. The gene calls are TRBV7-8 and TRBJ2-7; 8 nucleotides match TRBD2. This CDR3 contains 18 residues. Germline V gives CDR1 SGHVS, CDR2 FQNEAQ. V gave up 2 bases and J gave up 1 base; unmatched junction bases: 13. The CDR3 protein is CASSLIFYSSGTSYEQYF. As DNA, the CDR3 is TGTGCCAGCAGCTTAATCTTCTATAGTAGCGGGACTTCCTACGAGCAGTACTTC.

This chain connects TRBV10-3 to TRBJ2-1; TRBD2 aligns across 9 bases. V shed 3 bases, J shed 6 bases, and the junction held 9 bases outside the gene matches. The germline V gene encodes CDR1 ENHRY and CDR2 SYGVKD. This CDR3 contains 16 residues. The CDR3 DNA follows: TGTGCCATCAGTGACCCCGGGACTAGCTTTTTCAATGAGCAGTTCTTC. Amino acids: CAISDPGTSFFNEQFF.

This clone showed up just a few times. This chain links TRBV4-1 with TRBJ1-4; D not certain. The germline gives CDR1 MGHRA, CDR2 YSYEKL. Trimming took off 3 bases at V and 13 bases at J, with 15 bases between the two ends. The CDR3 extends over 13 amino acids. The CDR3 reads CASSQEPSTGLFF. In nucleotides, the CDR3 is TGCGCCAGCAGCCAGGAACCCTCCACGGGACTGTTTTTT.

This clone was seen once. DNA for the CDR3: TGTGCCAGCAGCCGCGAACTAGCGGGAGGGCACACAGATACGCAGTATTTT. Translation gives CASSRELAGGHTDTQYF. V is TRBV2 and J is TRBJ2-3; TRBD2 matches at 13 bases. This CDR3 has 17 amino acids. The germline gives CDR1 SNHLY, CDR2 FYNNEI. With 6 bases clipped from V and 2 bases from J, the junction kept 8 bases outside the gene matches.

CDR3 bases: TGTGCCAGCAGTTTAATGGTGACCAGCTACGAGCAGTACTTC. Its translation is CASSLMVTSYEQYF. The chain combines TRBV28 with TRBJ2-7; D gene unclear. V was pared by 2 bases and J by 3 bases, with 11 bases between. This CDR3 contains 14 residues. In germline, CDR1 is MDHEN, CDR2 SYDVKM.

This clone showed up just a few times. This chain links TRBV13 with TRBJ2-7, with D possibly matching TRBD2 (6 bases). Trimming took off 3 bases at V and 5 bases at J, with 11 bases between the two ends. Germline V gene sequence: CDR1 PRHDT, CDR2 FYEKMQ (reference sequence). The CDR3 is made up of 13 amino acids. CDR3 amino acids: CASSLGAGHEQYF. DNA for the CDR3: TGTGCCAGCAGCTTGGGAGCGGGCCACGAGCAGTACTTC. Filled out from reference TRBV13 and TRBJ2-7, the complete variable domain reads AAGVIQSPRHLIKEKRETATLKCYPIPRHDTVYWYQQGPGQDPQFLISFYEKMQSDKGSIPDRFSAQQFSDYHSELNMSSLELGDSALYFCASSLGAGHEQYFGPGTRLTVT.

The V gene is TRBV5-6, the J gene TRBJ2-1; TRBD2 matches 7 bases. V was pared by 6 bases and J by 2 bases, with 5 bases of the junction left unmatched. The CDR3 sequence is 14 residues long. Germline V lookup: CDR1 SGHDT, CDR2 YYEEEE. As DNA, the CDR3 is TGTGCCAGCACCCTGGGGGGGACCTACAATGAGCAGTTCTTC. Translating gives CASTLGGTYNEQFF.

The J gene is TRBJ2-7, the V gene TRBV9, with TRBD1 matching 8 bases. CDR1 and CDR2 from the germline V gene are SGDLS and YYNGEE. Trimming removed 3 bases from V and 5 bases from J; junction bases left unmatched: 4. The CDR3 sequence is 13 residues long. This chain's CDR3 is CASSEQGGDEQYF. The CDR3 coding sequence is TGTGCCAGCAGCGAACAGGGGGGAGACGAGCAGTACTTC.

As regards this clone: One end of the junction does not line up with germline, which may come from a read error. This chain joins TRBV6-6 and TRBJ1-1; D ambiguous. The germline CDR1 and CDR2 sequences are MNHNY and SVGAGI (reference sequence). There are 12 residues in the CDR3. CDR3 DNA sequence: TGTGCCAGCACTTACGGGATGACTGAAGCTTTCTTT. This gives the protein CASTYGMTEAFF.

The genes are TRBV28 and TRBJ1-2; D ambiguous. V lost 8 bases, J lost 6 bases, and 10 bases lay in between. Germline-derived CDR1 and CDR2 are MDHEN and SYDVKM. The CDR3 has 11 residues. The CDR3 region is CASLYGNGYTF. The CDR3 nucleotides are TGTGCCAGCCTGTATGGCAATGGCTACACCTTC.

The rearrangement joins TRBV9 to TRBJ2-1; weak D call: TRBD2 (5 bases). V lost 0 bases and J lost 6, with 10 bases in between. CDR3 length: 14 residues. Germline V gene sequence: CDR1 SGDLS, CDR2 YYNGEE. CDR3 in DNA: TGTGCCAGCAGCGTAGACGGGAACGTCAATGAGCAGTTCTTC. Translated, it gives CASSVDGNVNEQFF.

The V gene is TRBV5-1, the J gene TRBJ2-7, with D perhaps being TRBD1 or TRBD2 (5 bases each). V lost 0 bases and J 7 bases, leaving 14 bases between the germline ends. The length of the CDR3 is 14 residues. CDR1 is SGHRS and CDR2 is YFSETQ in the germline V gene. CDR3 protein: CASSLVGGSSEQYF. DNA of the CDR3: TGCGCCAGCAGCTTGGTTGGGGGTTCCTCAGAGCAGTACTTC.

V usage is TRBV27 and J usage is TRBJ1-2; a possible D gene is TRBD1 (5 bases). Germline V CDR1 and CDR2: MNHEY, SMNVEV (reference sequence). V lost 8 bases and J 8 bases, leaving 21 bases between the germline ends. The CDR3 covers 14 residues. For the CDR3, the DNA is TGTGCCAGCGCCTTGGATTCGGGGACGGGGGGCTACACCTTC. This codes for CASALDSGTGGYTF.